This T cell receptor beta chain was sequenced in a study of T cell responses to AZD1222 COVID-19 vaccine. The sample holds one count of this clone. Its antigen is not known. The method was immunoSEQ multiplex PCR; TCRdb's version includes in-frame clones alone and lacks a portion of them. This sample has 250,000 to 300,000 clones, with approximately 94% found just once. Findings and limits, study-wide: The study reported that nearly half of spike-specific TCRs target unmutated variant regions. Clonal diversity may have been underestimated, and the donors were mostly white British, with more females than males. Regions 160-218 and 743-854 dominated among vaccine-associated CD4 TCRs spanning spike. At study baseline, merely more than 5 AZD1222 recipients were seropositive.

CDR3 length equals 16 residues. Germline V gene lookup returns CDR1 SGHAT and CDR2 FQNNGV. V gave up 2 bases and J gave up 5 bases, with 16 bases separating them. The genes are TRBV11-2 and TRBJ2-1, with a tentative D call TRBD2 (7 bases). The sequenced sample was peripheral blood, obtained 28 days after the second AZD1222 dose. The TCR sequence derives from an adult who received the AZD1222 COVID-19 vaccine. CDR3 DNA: TGTGCCAGCAGCTTAAGGGGCGCGGGGGCCGACAATGAGCAGTTCTTC. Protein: CASSLRGAGADNEQFF. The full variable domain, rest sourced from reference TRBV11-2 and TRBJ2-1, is EAGVAQSPRYKIIEKRQSVAFWCNPISGHATLYWYQQILGQGPKLLIQFQNNGVVDDSQLPKDRFSAERLKGVDSTLKIQPAKLEDSAVYLCASSLRGAGADNEQFFGPGTRLTVL.